This T cell receptor (beta chain) was profiled in a study of radiotherapy plus CTLA-4 blockade in lung cancer. Sequencing was performed with immunoSEQ multiplex PCR; in TCRdb, only in-frame clones are kept and a portion is missing. The repertoire holds tens of thousands of clones, with over 70% as singletons. This CDR3 spans 18 amino acids. The V and J ends lost 0 bases and 0 bases respectively, with 12 bases between them. The germline gives CDR1 LGHNA, CDR2 YSLEER. The sample was peripheral blood, taken from a patient treated with radiotherapy plus ipilimumab. The V gene is TRBV4-3, the J gene TRBJ1-6; D unresolved. The receptor was derived from a human donor with non-small cell lung cancer who had a partial response to radiotherapy plus ipilimumab. Here the CDR3 DNA reads TGCGCCAGCAGCCAAGAGGTGGGCAGCAGCTCCTATAATTCACCCCTCCACTTT. It codes for CASSQEVGSSSYNSPLHF.